Described below is a single T cell receptor (beta chain) sequence and its context. The antigen is unknown. Compared with germline, one end of the junction differs, possibly owing to a read error. The same CDR3 can be traced to other DNA sequences in this sample. Primers included in the PCR were 60 Vbeta and 13 Jbeta primers. The assay was immunoSEQ multiplex PCR, and TCRdb's table has in-frame clones only and misses some. This sample has approximately 76,000 clones, with under 70% found just once. The data derive from a study of cytomegalovirus exposure and HLA in healthy donors. On the study more broadly: About 85 million unique TCRs from HLA-typed donors were held in an early release of data. Most genotyped donors, 81% of some 400, had Caucasian-associated genetic ancestry. Study conclusions and caveats: Prior analysis indicated that the majority of TCR beta V segments exhibited productivity approximately 90% or approximately 30% of the time.

The sequenced sample was PBMCs. The TCR comes from a man aged 30 to 45 in good health and CMV-seropositive.

The CDR3 sequence is CASSLEQKNTEAFF. The CDR3 DNA sequence: TGTGCCAGCAGTTTGGAACAGAAGAACACTGAAGCTTTCTTT. The chain joins TRBV5-4 to TRBJ1-1, with no clear D. This CDR3 has 14 amino acids. Germline V CDR1 and CDR2: SGHNT, YYREEE (reference sequence).